This T cell receptor beta chain was recovered during a study of blood T cell repertoires in COVID-19. This clone was detected only a few times. As originally analysed: Reference gene primer amplification yielded estimated nucleated cell counts. Only in-frame clones appear in the TCRdb table, and some are missing; sequencing was by immunoSEQ multiplex PCR. That table is the source of V, J and clone size, and D and trimming were worked out from the DNA. The table has several thousand clones, about 90% seen once; the top ten hold 4% to 4.5%. The V and J ends lost 2 bases and 8 bases, in that order; junction bases with no gene match: 18. This CDR3 contains 19 residues. CDR1 is SNHLY, CDR2 FYNNEI, per germline.

The chain joins TRBV2 to TRBJ1-4, with 9 bases aligning to TRBD1. Sequencing was carried out using peripheral blood. This sequence originates from a woman in her 50s with active COVID-19. DNA of the CDR3: TGTGCCAGCAGTGAACTAGGCGGGATTCTTTGGGACAGGGTCGAAAAACTGTTTTTT. Translating it yields CASSELGGILWDRVEKLFF.